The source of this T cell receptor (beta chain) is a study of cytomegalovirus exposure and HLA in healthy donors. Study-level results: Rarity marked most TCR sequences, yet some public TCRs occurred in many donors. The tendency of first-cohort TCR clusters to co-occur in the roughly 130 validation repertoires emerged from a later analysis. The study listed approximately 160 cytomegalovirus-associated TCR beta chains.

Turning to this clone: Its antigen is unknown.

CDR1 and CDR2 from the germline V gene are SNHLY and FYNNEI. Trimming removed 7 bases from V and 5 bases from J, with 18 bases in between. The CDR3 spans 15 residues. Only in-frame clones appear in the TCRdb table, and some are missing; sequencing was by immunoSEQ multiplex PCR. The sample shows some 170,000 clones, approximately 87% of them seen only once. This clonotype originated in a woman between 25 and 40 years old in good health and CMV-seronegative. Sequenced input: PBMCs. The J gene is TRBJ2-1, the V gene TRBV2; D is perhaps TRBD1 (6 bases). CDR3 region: CASTSDRPPHNEQFF. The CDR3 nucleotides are TGTGCCAGCACATCAGACAGGCCTCCCCACAATGAGCAGTTCTTC. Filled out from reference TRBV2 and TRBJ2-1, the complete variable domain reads EPEVTQTPSHQVTQMGQEVILRCVPISNHLYFYWYRQILGQKVEFLVSFYNNEISEKSEIFDDQFSVERPDGSNFTLKIRSTKLEDSAMYFCASTSDRPPHNEQFFGPGTRLTVL.